This TCR beta chain was sequenced in a study of cytomegalovirus exposure and HLA in healthy donors. Study-wide results and caveats: Accounts indicate the classifier identified cytomegalovirus status with strong specificity and sensitivity.

Measured with immunoSEQ multiplex PCR; TCRdb has only the in-frame clones, and not every one. The sample lists more than 50,000 clones, roughly 94% seen once, with 2% to 2.5% in the top ten. In the case of this clone: Its antigen is not known.

The V end was cut by 5 bases, the J end by 2 bases, with 24 bases between. In germline, CDR1 is SGHVS, CDR2 FQNEAQ. This CDR3 contains 18 residues. Material for sequencing was PBMCs. The genes are TRBV7-8 and TRBJ1-2, with TRBD1 as a possible D gene (6 bases). This TCR came from a man aged 18 to 30 in good health and CMV-seronegative. CDR3 bases: TGTGCCAGCAGCCTAAGTCCGGGACACAGCGCGTTAAACTATGGCTACACCTTC. This translates into CASSLSPGHSALNYGYTF.